The next 6 T cell receptor beta chains were all read from a single sample in a study of T cells in Graves' hyperthyroidism and ophthalmopathy. Researchers amplified the TCR beta CDR3 regions from RNA transcripts. Using the HTBI primer set, a first-round RT-PCR was run on the TCR CDR3. TCRdb reprocessed the multiplex PCR reads via MiXCR and lists one record per CDR3 protein. In the table there are roughly 700,000 distinct CDR3 sequences, roughly 32% of which are singletons. Sample: blood. The receptors shown here come from a woman aged 40-49 years with Graves' hyperthyroidism.

The rearrangement uses TRBV12-3 or TRBV12-4 and TRBJ1-3; D is ambiguous. V dropped 6 bases and J dropped 6 bases, with 15 bases sitting between them. The CDR3 covers 14 residues. The CDR3 protein is CASSPSGQLNTIYF. The CDR3 nucleotides are TGTGCCAGCAGCCCCTCTGGGCAATTAAACACCATATATTTT.

The chain carries TRBV4-3 and TRBJ1-2; D not certain. The CDR3 has 13 amino acids. V shed 3 bases and J shed 5 bases, with 10 bases lying between them. The germline V gene encodes CDR1 LGHNA and CDR2 YSLEER. The CDR3 nucleotides read TGCGCCAGCAGCCATGAGGACCTTTATGGCTACACCTTC. As protein: CASSHEDLYGYTF.

The genes are TRBV7-2 and TRBJ1-1, with D perhaps matching TRBD1 (5 bases). Trimming left V 4 bases short and J 5 bases short, with 14 bases between. The CDR3 sequence is 14 residues long. Germline V gene sequence: CDR1 SGHTA, CDR2 FQGNSA. The CDR3 reads CASSSQVQSTEAFF. The CDR3, as DNA: TGTGCCAGCAGCTCACAGGTACAGTCGACTGAAGCTTTCTTT.

With respect to this clonotype: At one boundary the junction diverges from the germline segment, which might be a read error. The chain is built from TRBV24-1 and TRBJ2-7, with a possible D match to TRBD1 (6 bases). The CDR3 spans 14 residues. Germline V gene lookup returns CDR1 KGHDR and CDR2 SFDVKD. The CDR3 sequence is CASSFNRDPYEQYF. CDR3 sequence (DNA): TGTGCCAGCAGTTTTAACAGGGACCCCTACGAGCAGTACTTC.

The sample holds many counts of this clonotype. Written as DNA, the CDR3 is TGTGCCAGCAGGAAGAGACAGGGGTCCTACGAGCAGTACTTC. Translated, it gives CASRKRQGSYEQYF. The chain combines TRBV7-3 with TRBJ2-7; 8 bases match TRBD1. The junction had 5 bases not matched to a gene; V was cut back by 6 bases and J by 1 base. This CDR3 has 14 residues. In germline, CDR1 is SGHTA, CDR2 FQGTGA.

This rearrangement joins TRBV9 to TRBJ2-6; D gene ambiguous. Germline lookup yields CDR1 SGDLS and CDR2 YYNGEE. The length of the CDR3 is 15 residues. V lost 3 bases and J 5 bases, leaving 12 bases between the germline ends. The CDR3 coding sequence is TGTGCCAGCAGCGAGGAAGAAGAAAGGGCCAACGTCCTGACTTTC. Encoded protein: CASSEEEERANVLTF.